These 25 T cell receptor beta chains came from one sample sequenced in a study of identical twins. Using its own MiXCR run on the 5' RACE reads, TCRdb lists one record per CDR3 protein. The sample lists a few hundred thousand distinct CDR3 sequences, around a sixth occurring once. Specimen: naive T cells sorted from blood. Receptors originate from a middle-aged man in good health.

Ten or more counts support this clonotype. The V gene is TRBV5-1, the J gene TRBJ2-5, with a tentative D call TRBD2 (5 bases). V was trimmed by 4 bases and J by 2 bases, leaving 12 bases between them. Germline CDR1 SGHRS, CDR2 YFSETQ. CDR3 size: 14 residues. CDR3 in amino acids: CASSTWSGQETQYF. The DNA for the CDR3 is TGCGCCAGCAGCACCTGGAGCGGTCAAGAGACCCAGTACTTC.

This rearrangement joins TRBV3-1 to TRBJ2-7; tentatively, D is TRBD1 or TRBD2 (5 bases each). The CDR3 length is 11 residues. V lost 9 bases to trimming and J lost 3 bases, with 9 bases between them. Germline CDR1 is LGHDT and CDR2 is YNNKEL (reference sequence). Written as DNA, the CDR3 is TGTGCCAGTGGGACGTACTACGAGCAGTACTTC. Its translation is CASGTYYEQYF.

This clonotype was counted a few times. The CDR3 here is CASSYSAGGTYEQYF. The CDR3 nucleotides read TGTGCCAGCAGTTACTCGGCAGGGGGCACCTACGAGCAGTACTTC. The chain links TRBV6-5 to TRBJ2-7; TRBD1 matches at 8 bases. From germline, CDR1 is MNHEY and CDR2 SVGAGI. The CDR3 is 15 amino acids. Unmatched junction bases numbered 3, after V lost 0 bases and J lost 2 bases.

This clonotype came up many times. This chain connects TRBV29-1 to TRBJ2-1, with TRBD2 identical over 12 bases. The CDR3 loop spans 16 amino acids. CDR1 SQVTM and CDR2 ANQGSEA come from the germline V gene. V trimming: 4 bases; J trimming: 6 bases; junction bases outside the gene matches: 10. As DNA, the CDR3 is TGCAGCGTTGGGGACCTAGCGGGAGGGACTCGCAATGAGCAGTTCTTC. Translated: CSVGDLAGGTRNEQFF.

This clonotype has a single count. The gene calls are TRBV27 and TRBJ2-1, with 9 nucleotides matching TRBD2. There are 16 residues in the CDR3. Trimming at V came to 1 base and at J to 3 bases, leaving 4 bases not matched to a gene. Germline lookup yields CDR1 MNHEY and CDR2 SMNVEV (reference sequence). DNA of the CDR3: TGTGCCAGCAGTTTATTAGCGGGAGTTATCTACAATGAGCAGTTCTTC. As protein: CASSLLAGVIYNEQFF.

V usage is TRBV11-2 and J usage is TRBJ1-6; 7 positions agree with TRBD1. V lost 6 bases and J lost 7; bases outside the gene matches: 9. Per the germline V gene, CDR1 is SGHAT and CDR2 is FQNNGV. This CDR3 comprises 15 residues. The CDR3 sequence: CASRGGTAGNSPLHF. The DNA for the CDR3 is TGTGCCAGCAGGGGAGGGACAGCGGGCAATTCACCCCTCCACTTT.

This clonotype was picked up a small number of times. The chain is built from TRBV28 and TRBJ2-4; either TRBD1 or TRBD2 may fit D (5 bases each). V gave up 3 bases and J gave up 6 bases, with 9 bases separating them. From germline, CDR1 is MDHEN and CDR2 SYDVKM. This CDR3 spans 13 amino acids. The CDR3 is CASSLGVGNIQYF. Written as DNA, the CDR3 is TGTGCCAGCAGTTTGGGGGTTGGAAACATTCAGTACTTC.

This clonotype showed up just a few times. This sequence joins TRBV20-1 and TRBJ2-1; 7 bases are a match to TRBD2. The germline CDR1 and CDR2 sequences are DFQATT and SNEGSKA (reference sequence). There are 16 residues in the CDR3. Trimming cost V 3 bases and J 5 bases; bases outside gene matches: 13. Written as DNA, the CDR3 is TGCAGTGCTAGTTTGGAGGGCTCGGGGGGACACAATGAGCAGTTCTTC. It translates to CSASLEGSGGHNEQFF.

The chain links TRBV19 to TRBJ1-2; D remains unclear. Trimming removed 2 bases from V and 6 bases from J, with 13 bases in between. This CDR3 contains 14 residues. Germline loops: CDR1 LNHDA, CDR2 SQIVND (reference sequence). As DNA, the CDR3 is TGTGCCAGTAGTATAAACGGGGAAACGAATGGCTACACCTTC. It yields the protein CASSINGETNGYTF.

The CDR3 spells CASSLEGFQETQYF. CDR3 nucleotide sequence: TGTGCCAGCAGTTTGGAAGGGTTCCAAGAGACCCAGTACTTC. This chain connects TRBV28 to TRBJ2-5; D call uncertain. Germline V gene sequence: CDR1 MDHEN, CDR2 SYDVKM. The CDR3 covers 14 residues. The V and J ends lost 3 bases and 1 base respectively, with 9 bases between them.

The chain uses TRBV5-1 and TRBJ2-5; 13 nucleotides align to TRBD2. CDR1 and CDR2 (germline): SGHRS, YFSETQ. CDR3 length: 16 amino acids. V trimming: 4 bases; J trimming: 2 bases; junction bases outside the gene matches: 5. The CDR3 is CASSMTSGGLQETQYF. The CDR3 DNA reads TGCGCCAGCAGCATGACTAGCGGGGGGTTGCAAGAGACCCAGTACTTC.

The chain combines TRBV4-3 with TRBJ2-3; D may be TRBD1 (6 bases). V gave up 3 bases and J gave up 3 bases, with 16 bases separating them. Germline V gene data show CDR1 as LGHNA and CDR2 as YSLEER. CDR3 length: 16 residues. The CDR3 reads CASSQGRQAPTDTQYF. For the CDR3, the DNA is TGCGCCAGCAGCCAGGGAAGACAGGCCCCTACAGATACGCAGTATTTT.

The rearrangement links TRBV7-2 to TRBJ1-1; 10 positions match TRBD1. V was pared by 3 bases and J by 9 bases, with 4 bases of the junction left unmatched. The CDR3 length is 13 residues. Germline loops: CDR1 SGHTA, CDR2 FQGNSA. The CDR3 protein is CASSLGQGIKAFF. The CDR3 nucleotides are TGTGCCAGCAGCTTGGGACAGGGGATTAAAGCTTTCTTT.

This clonotype was seen a handful of times. The chain is built from TRBV6-2 or TRBV6-3 and TRBJ2-1, with D unresolved. The CDR3 covers 16 residues. The V gene lost 2 bases and the J gene lost 0 bases, with 11 bases spanning the gap. CDR1 MNHEY and CDR2 SVGEGT come from the germline V gene. This CDR3 reads CASSYGLPTSYNEQFF. The DNA for the CDR3 is TGTGCCAGCAGTTACGGGCTACCGACCTCCTACAATGAGCAGTTCTTC.

The V and J genes are TRBV6-2 or TRBV6-3 and TRBJ2-7; D remains ambiguous. This CDR3 is 12 amino acids long. Germline V gives CDR1 MNHEY, CDR2 SVGEGT. The germline V and J ends were trimmed by 6 bases and 3 bases, with 9 bases remaining between them. The CDR3 is CASSQGHYEQYF. The CDR3 region has the DNA TGTGCCAGCAGCCAAGGGCACTACGAGCAGTACTTC.

This chain links TRBV5-1 with TRBJ1-1; D not certain. Germline V gene data show CDR1 as SGHRS and CDR2 as YFSETQ. The CDR3 loop spans 14 amino acids. Between the trimmed V and J ends, which lost 0 bases and 2 bases, there was a span of 8 bases. The CDR3 DNA follows: TGCGCCAGCAGCTTGGGATCGGAAAACACTGAAGCTTTCTTT. It specifies CASSLGSENTEAFF.

V and J are TRBV12-3 or TRBV12-4 and TRBJ2-2; D perhaps matches TRBD2 (5 bases). The CDR3 runs to 16 residues. The ends were cut back, 0 bases at V and 1 base at J, with 9 bases in the middle. CDR3 coding DNA: TGTGCCAGCAGTTTAGCTTCCCGGGAGAACACCGGGGAGCTGTTTTTT. Its protein product is CASSLASRENTGELFF.

V usage is TRBV5-4 and J usage is TRBJ2-2; D is perhaps TRBD1 (5 bases). V was clipped by 2 bases and J by 2 bases, with 10 bases between them. In germline, CDR1 is SGHNT, CDR2 YYREEE (reference sequence). This CDR3 has 15 residues. CDR3 sequence (DNA): TGTGCCAGCAGCTTCCAGGGCATAAACACCGGGGAGCTGTTTTTT. Protein: CASSFQGINTGELFF.

V is TRBV20-1 and J is TRBJ2-3; maybe TRBD1 (5 bases). Trimming took 3 bases from V and 5 from J, leaving 12 bases between them. Germline lookup yields CDR1 DFQATT and CDR2 SNEGSKA (reference sequence). The CDR3 runs to 13 residues. The CDR3 reads CSASYRPGDTQYF. The CDR3 nucleotides are TGCAGTGCTAGTTACAGGCCCGGAGATACGCAGTATTTT.

The rearrangement joins TRBV20-1 to TRBJ2-2, with TRBD1 as a possible D gene (6 bases). In germline, CDR1 is DFQATT, CDR2 SNEGSKA (reference sequence). V lost 6 bases, J lost 7 bases, and 18 bases lay in between. The CDR3 totals 14 residues. The CDR3 nucleotides read TGCAGTGCCGCGCGCCCAGGGGCAGGCGGGGAGCTGTTTTTT. It translates to CSAARPGAGGELFF.

Many counts were recorded for this clonotype. The chain joins TRBV7-6 to TRBJ2-2; no firm D call. Germline lookup yields CDR1 SGHVS and CDR2 FNYEAQ. This CDR3 region has 14 residues. Trimming removed 5 bases from V and 3 bases from J, with 10 bases in between. CDR3 sequence reads: CASSQYVDTGELFF. CDR3 in DNA: TGTGCCAGCAGCCAATATGTTGACACCGGGGAGCTGTTTTTT.

This clonotype appeared many times. The chain recombines TRBV7-2 with TRBJ2-7; 8 nucleotides align to TRBD1. With V trimmed by 3 bases and J by 3 bases, 7 bases remained unmatched. This CDR3 region has 15 residues. Germline CDR1 reads SGHTA; CDR2 reads FQGNSA. The CDR3 loop is CASSFGDRGHYEQYF. The CDR3 DNA follows: TGTGCCAGCAGCTTCGGAGACAGGGGACACTACGAGCAGTACTTC.

This clonotype was picked up a small number of times. The chain joins TRBV4-1 to TRBJ2-7, with 7 bases identical to TRBD1. In germline, CDR1 is MGHRA, CDR2 YSYEKL. With 5 bases clipped from V and 5 bases from J, the junction kept 9 bases outside the gene matches. The CDR3 sequence is 14 residues long. This CDR3 is CASSARQGEHEQYF. In DNA form, the CDR3 reads TGCGCCAGCAGCGCCCGACAGGGAGAACACGAGCAGTACTTC.

This clonotype was counted at least ten times. This sequence joins TRBV5-5 and TRBJ2-2; D unresolved. Trimming stripped 4 bases from V and 6 bases from J, with 16 bases between. The CDR3 extends over 15 amino acids. Germline V gene lookup returns CDR1 SGHKS and CDR2 YYEKEE (reference sequence). CDR3 in DNA: TGTGCCAGCAGCCAATACACCTCTTCCCCCGGGGAGCTGTTTTTT. Its translation: CASSQYTSSPGELFF.

A few counts support this clonotype. The CDR3 region is CASSSGTSGTGELFF. CDR3 DNA sequence: TGCGCCAGCAGCTCGGGGACTAGCGGCACCGGGGAGCTGTTTTTT. The gene calls are TRBV5-1 and TRBJ2-2, with 11 bases identical to TRBD2. V was clipped by 3 bases and J by 4 bases; unmatched bases: 2. Germline V gene data show CDR1 as SGHRS and CDR2 as YFSETQ. This CDR3 region has 15 residues. The complete variable domain, with remaining parts taken from reference TRBV5-1 and TRBJ2-2, reads KAGVTQTPRYLIKTRGQQVTLSCSPISGHRSVSWYQQTPGQGLQFLFEYFSETQRNKGNFPGRFSGRQFSNSRSEMNVSTLELGDSALYLCASSSGTSGTGELFFGEGSRLTVL.